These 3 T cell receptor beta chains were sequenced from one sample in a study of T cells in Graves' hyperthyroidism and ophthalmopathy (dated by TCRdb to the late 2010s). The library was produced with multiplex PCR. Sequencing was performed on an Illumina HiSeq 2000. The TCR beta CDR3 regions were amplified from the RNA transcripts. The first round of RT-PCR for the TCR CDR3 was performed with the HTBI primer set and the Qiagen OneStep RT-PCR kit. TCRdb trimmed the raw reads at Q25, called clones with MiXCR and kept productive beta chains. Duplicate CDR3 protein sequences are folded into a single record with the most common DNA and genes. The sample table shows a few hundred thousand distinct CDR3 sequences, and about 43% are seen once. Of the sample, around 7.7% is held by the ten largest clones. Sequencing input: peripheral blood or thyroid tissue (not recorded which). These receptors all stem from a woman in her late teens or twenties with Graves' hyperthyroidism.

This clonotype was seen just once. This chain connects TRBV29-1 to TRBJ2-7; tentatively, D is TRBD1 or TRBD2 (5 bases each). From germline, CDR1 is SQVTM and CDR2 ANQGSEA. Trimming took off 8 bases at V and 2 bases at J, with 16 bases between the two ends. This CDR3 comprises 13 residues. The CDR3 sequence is CSSHGDPAYEQYF. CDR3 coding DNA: TGCAGCAGCCACGGGGACCCCGCCTACGAGCAGTACTTC.

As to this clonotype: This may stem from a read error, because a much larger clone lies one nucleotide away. CDR3 sequence: CASSLERGGLPEAFF. DNA of the CDR3: TGTGCCAGCAGTCTCGAACGGGGAGGGCTACCTGAAGCTTTCTTT. The chain carries TRBV6-4 and TRBJ1-1; D gene uncertain. There are 15 residues in the CDR3. Germline V gene data show CDR1 as MRHNA and CDR2 as SNTAGT. Trimming left V 5 bases short and J 6 bases short, with 19 bases between.

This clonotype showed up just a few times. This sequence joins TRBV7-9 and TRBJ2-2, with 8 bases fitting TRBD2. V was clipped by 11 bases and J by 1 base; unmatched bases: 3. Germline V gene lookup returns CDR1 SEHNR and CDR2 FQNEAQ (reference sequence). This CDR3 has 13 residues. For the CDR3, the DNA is TGTGCCGGGACTAGATTGAACACCGGGGAGCTGTTTTTT. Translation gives CAGTRLNTGELFF. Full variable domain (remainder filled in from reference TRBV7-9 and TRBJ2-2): DTGVSQNPRHKITKRGQNVTFRCDPISEHNRLYWYRQTLGQGPEFLTYFQNEAQLEKSRLLSDRFSAERPKGSFSTLEIQRTEQGDSAMYLCAGTRLNTGELFFGEGSRLTVL.